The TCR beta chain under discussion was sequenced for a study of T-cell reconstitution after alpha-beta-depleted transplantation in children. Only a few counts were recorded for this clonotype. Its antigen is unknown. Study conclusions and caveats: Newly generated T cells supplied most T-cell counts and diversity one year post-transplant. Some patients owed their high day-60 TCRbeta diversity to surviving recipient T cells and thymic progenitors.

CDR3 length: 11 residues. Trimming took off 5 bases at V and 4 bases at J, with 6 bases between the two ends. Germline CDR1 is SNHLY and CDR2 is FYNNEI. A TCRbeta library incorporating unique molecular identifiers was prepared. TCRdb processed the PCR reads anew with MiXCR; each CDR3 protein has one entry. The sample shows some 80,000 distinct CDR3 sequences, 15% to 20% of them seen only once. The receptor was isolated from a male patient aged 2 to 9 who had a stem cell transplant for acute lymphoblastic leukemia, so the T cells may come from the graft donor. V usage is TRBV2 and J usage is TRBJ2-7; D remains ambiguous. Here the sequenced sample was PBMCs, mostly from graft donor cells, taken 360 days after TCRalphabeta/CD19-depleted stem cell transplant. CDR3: CASSLLYEQYF. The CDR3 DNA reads TGTGCCAGCAGTTTATTGTACGAGCAGTACTTC.